The rows below give T cell receptor beta chains drawn from one sample of a study of cytomegalovirus exposure and HLA in healthy donors. Profiled with immunoSEQ multiplex PCR; TCRdb holds only in-frame clones, not every one. The sample comprises 90,000 to 140,000 clones, over 70% of which are singletons, and 1% to 1.5% rests with the top ten. Sample: PBMCs. The receptors shown here come from a man between 35 and 55 years old in good health and CMV-seronegative. CDR3s include the opening cysteine and the closing phenylalanine or tryptophan. Fields, in order: D gene, CDR3 length, clone size, V gene, J gene, CDR3 protein, CDR3 DNA. A D gene is named only where the DNA matches it firmly. Expanded clones get a size class; other rows say once, few or many, or leave the size out.

NA	14	NA	TRBV6-6	TRBJ1-2	CASSYLDSFYGYTF	TGTGCCAGCAGTTATCTGGACAGCTTCTATGGCTACACCTTC
NA	14	NA	TRBV6-6	TRBJ1-5	CASSYDSSNQPQHF	TGTGCCAGCAGCTACGACAGTAGCAATCAGCCCCAGCATTTT
TRBD1	17	NA	TRBV4-3	TRBJ1-6	CASSQETGVYNNSPLHF	TGCGCCAGCAGCCAAGAAACAGGGGTTTATAATAATTCACCCCTCCACTTT
NA	15	NA	TRBV6-1	TRBJ1-1	CASSLRAGTNTEAFF	TGTGCCAGCAGTCTCAGGGCCGGAACGAACACTGAAGCTTTCTTT
TRBD1	15	NA	TRBV6-5	TRBJ1-1	CASSWTGRPNTEAFF	TGTGCCAGCAGTTGGACAGGGCGGCCTAACACTGAAGCTTTCTTT
NA	14	NA	TRBV9	TRBJ1-1	CASGPLAMNTEAFF	TGTGCCAGCGGGCCCCTGGCAATGAACACTGAAGCTTTCTTT
NA	13	few	TRBV5-1	TRBJ2-7	CASSLEEAVEQYF	TGCGCCAGCAGCTTGGAGGAAGCGGTTGAGCAGTACTTC
TRBD1	14	NA	TRBV9	TRBJ1-2	CASSLTGSSYGYTF	TGTGCCAGCAGCCTGACAGGGTCTAGTTATGGCTACACCTTC
TRBD1	15	NA	TRBV19	TRBJ2-7	CASTPRDRGTYEQYF	TGTGCCAGTACCCCTAGGGACAGGGGCACCTACGAGCAGTACTTC
NA	15	NA	TRBV4-3	TRBJ2-7	CASSQDEGVSYEQYF	TGCGCCAGCAGCCAAGATGAGGGGGTCTCCTACGAGCAGTACTTC
NA	14	NA	TRBV27	TRBJ2-1	CASGHRDLYNEQFF	TGTGCCAGCGGACACAGGGACCTCTACAATGAGCAGTTCTTC
NA	15	NA	TRBV12-5	TRBJ1-2	CASGLTRLANYGYTF	TGTGCTAGTGGTTTGACACGTTTGGCTAACTATGGCTACACCTTC
TRBD1	15	NA	TRBV7-2	TRBJ1-4	CASTRRTGISEKLFF	TGTGCCAGCACCCGACGGACAGGGATAAGTGAAAAACTGTTTTTT
NA	13	NA	TRBV28	TRBJ1-5	CASCGSDNQPQHF	TGTGCCAGCTGCGGGTCAGACAATCAGCCCCAGCATTTT
NA	14	NA	TRBV29-1	TRBJ1-1	CSVAYSGVNTEAFF	TGCAGCGTTGCATATTCAGGGGTGAACACTGAAGCTTTCTTT
TRBD1	15	NA	TRBV5-1	TRBJ1-5	CASSTGQGPYQPQHF	TGCGCCAGCAGCACGGGACAGGGACCCTATCAGCCCCAGCATTTT
NA	12	once	TRBV28	TRBJ1-2	CASSFGVYGYTF	TGTGCCAGCAGTTTCGGGGTGTATGGCTACACCTTC
TRBD1	15	NA	TRBV7-9	TRBJ2-7	CASSMTGTGGHEQYF	TGTGCCAGCAGCATGACCGGGACAGGGGGCCACGAGCAGTACTTC
NA	12	NA	TRBV6-5	TRBJ1-1	CASSRIGTEAFF	TGTGCCAGCAGCCGTATCGGGACTGAAGCTTTCTTT
NA	13	NA	TRBV4-1	TRBJ1-5	CASSQDREQPQHF	TGCGCCAGCAGCCAAGACAGGGAACAGCCCCAGCATTTT
NA	16	NA	TRBV15	TRBJ2-1	CATSRSRGYGYNEQFF	TGTGCCACCAGCAGATCGAGGGGGTATGGGTACAATGAGCAGTTCTTC
NA	14	few	TRBV5-6	TRBJ1-3	CASSGGDLGNTIYF	TGTGCCAGCAGCGGGGGGGACCTTGGAAACACCATATATTTT